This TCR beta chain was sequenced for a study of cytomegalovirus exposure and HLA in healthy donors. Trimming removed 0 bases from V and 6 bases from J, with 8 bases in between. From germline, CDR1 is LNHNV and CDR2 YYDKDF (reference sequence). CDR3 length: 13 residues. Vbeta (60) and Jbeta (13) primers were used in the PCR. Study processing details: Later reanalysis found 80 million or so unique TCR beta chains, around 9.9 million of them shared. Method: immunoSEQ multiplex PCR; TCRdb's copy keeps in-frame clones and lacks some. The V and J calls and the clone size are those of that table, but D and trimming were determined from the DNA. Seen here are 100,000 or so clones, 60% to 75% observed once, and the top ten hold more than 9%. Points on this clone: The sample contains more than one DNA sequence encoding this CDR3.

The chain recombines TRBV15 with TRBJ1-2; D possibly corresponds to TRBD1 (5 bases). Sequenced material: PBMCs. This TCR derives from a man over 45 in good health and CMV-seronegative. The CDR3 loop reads CATSREEGDGYTF. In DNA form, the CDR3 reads TGTGCCACCAGCAGAGAGGAAGGGGATGGCTACACCTTC. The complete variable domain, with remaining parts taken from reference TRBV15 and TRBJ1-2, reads DAMVIQNPRYQVTQFGKPVTLSCSQTLNHNVMYWYQQKSSQAPKLLFHYYDKDFNNEADTPDNFQSRRPNTSFCFLDIRSPGLGDTAMYLCATSREEGDGYTFGSGTRLTVV.